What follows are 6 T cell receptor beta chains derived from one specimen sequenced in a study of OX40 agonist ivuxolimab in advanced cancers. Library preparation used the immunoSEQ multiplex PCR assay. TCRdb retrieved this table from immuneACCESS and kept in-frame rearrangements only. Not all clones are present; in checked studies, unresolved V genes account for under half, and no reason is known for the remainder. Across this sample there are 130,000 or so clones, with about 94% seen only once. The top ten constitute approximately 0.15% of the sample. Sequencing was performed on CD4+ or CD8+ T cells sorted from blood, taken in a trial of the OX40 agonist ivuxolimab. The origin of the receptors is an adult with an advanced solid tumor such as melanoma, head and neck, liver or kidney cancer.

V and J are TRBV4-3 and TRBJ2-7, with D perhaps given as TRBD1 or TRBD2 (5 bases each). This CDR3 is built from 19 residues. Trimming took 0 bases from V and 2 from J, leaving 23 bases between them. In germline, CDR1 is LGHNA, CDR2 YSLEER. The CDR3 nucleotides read TGCGCCAGCAGCCAAGAACTTCCGGGACCCTCAAAGGCACCCTACGAGCAGTACTTC. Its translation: CASSQELPGPSKAPYEQYF.

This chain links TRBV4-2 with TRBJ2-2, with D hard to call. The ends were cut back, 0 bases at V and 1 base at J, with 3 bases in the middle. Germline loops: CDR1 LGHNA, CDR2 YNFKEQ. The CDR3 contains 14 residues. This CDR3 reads CASSQEQNTGELFF. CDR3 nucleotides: TGTGCCAGCAGCCAAGAGCAGAACACCGGGGAGCTGTTTTTT.

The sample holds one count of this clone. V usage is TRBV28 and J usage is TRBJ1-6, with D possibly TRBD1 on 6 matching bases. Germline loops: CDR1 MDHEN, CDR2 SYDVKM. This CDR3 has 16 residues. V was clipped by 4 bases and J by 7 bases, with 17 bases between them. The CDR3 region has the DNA TGTGCCAGCAGTTCGACAGGAGCACCACTCAATTCACCCCTCCACTTT. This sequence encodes CASSSTGAPLNSPLHF.

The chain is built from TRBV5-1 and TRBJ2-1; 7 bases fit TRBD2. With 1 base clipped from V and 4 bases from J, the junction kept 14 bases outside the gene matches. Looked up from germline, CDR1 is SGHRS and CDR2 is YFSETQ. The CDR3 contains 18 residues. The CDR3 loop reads CASSLFDSGGGPYNEQFF. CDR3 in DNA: TGCGCCAGCAGCTTGTTTGATTCTGGCGGGGGACCATACAATGAGCAGTTCTTC.

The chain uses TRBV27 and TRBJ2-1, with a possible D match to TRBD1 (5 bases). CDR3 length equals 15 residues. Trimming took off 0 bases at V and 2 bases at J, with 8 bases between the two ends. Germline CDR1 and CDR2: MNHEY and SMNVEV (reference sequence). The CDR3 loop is CASSLSGRAYNEQFF. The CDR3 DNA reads TGTGCCAGCAGTTTATCGGGCAGGGCCTACAATGAGCAGTTCTTC.

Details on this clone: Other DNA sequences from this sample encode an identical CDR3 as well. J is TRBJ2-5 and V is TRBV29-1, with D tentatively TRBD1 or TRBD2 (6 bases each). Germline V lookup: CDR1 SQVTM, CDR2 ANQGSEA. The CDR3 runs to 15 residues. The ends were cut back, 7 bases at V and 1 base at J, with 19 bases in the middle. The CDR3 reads CSGGGRGGGQETQYF. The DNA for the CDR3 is TGCAGCGGAGGGGGGCGTGGAGGGGGCCAAGAGACCCAGTACTTC.